This TCR beta chain emerged from a study of tumor and adjacent non-tumor tissue in lung cancer. Of note for this clonotype: A single base separates this from a much larger clone, so it may be a read error.

V gave up 0 bases and J gave up 2 bases, with 11 bases separating them. The CDR3 covers 15 residues. Germline V lookup: CDR1 LGHNA, CDR2 YNFKEQ. No cell sorting was done before RNA was extracted from the tissue. The library came from three nested PCR rounds adapted from ARM-PCR protocols. Via MiXCR, TCRdb re-called the multiplex PCR reads, giving one row per CDR3 protein. The profile shows 130,000 or so distinct CDR3 sequences, 55% to 75% of them singletons. Sequencing input: lung tumor tissue. The J gene is TRBJ2-7, the V gene TRBV4-2, with D tentatively TRBD1 (5 bases). The clonotype comes from a man aged 25 to 45 with non-small cell lung cancer. The chain's CDR3 is CASSQDEDTAYEQYF. CDR3 DNA sequence: TGTGCCAGCAGCCAAGATGAGGACACGGCCTACGAGCAGTACTTC.